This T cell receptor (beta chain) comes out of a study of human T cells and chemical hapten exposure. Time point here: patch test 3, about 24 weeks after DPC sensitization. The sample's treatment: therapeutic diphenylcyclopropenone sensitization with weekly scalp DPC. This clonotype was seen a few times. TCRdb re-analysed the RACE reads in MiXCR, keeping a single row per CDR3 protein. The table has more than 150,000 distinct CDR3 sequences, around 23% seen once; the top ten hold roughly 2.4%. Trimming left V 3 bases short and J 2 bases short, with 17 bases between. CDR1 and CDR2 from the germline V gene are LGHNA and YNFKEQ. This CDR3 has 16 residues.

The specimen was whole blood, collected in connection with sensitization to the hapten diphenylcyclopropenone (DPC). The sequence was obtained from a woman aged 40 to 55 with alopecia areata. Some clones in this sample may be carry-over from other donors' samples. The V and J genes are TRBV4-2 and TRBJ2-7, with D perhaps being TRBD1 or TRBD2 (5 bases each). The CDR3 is CASSQGEADTAYEQYF. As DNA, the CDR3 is TGTGCCAGCAGCCAGGGGGAAGCGGATACAGCCTACGAGCAGTACTTC.